This T cell receptor beta chain was identified in a study of CD8 T cells in ankylosing spondylitis. TCRdb reprocessed the 5' RACE reads via MiXCR and lists one record per CDR3 protein. The profile shows roughly 250,000 distinct CDR3 sequences, 8% to 9.5% of them singletons. Study-level findings and limits: Made up of 7 to 9 highly homologous variants, a TCR beta motif appeared characteristic of ankylosing spondylitis blood.

This CDR3 has 17 amino acids. The germline V gene encodes CDR1 MGHDK and CDR2 SYGVNS. The V and J ends lost 4 bases and 10 bases, in that order; junction bases with no gene match: 15. As to this clonotype: Its antigen is unknown.

The clonotype comes from a male donor with ankylosing spondylitis or in good health (not recorded which). V and J are TRBV25-1 and TRBJ1-6; 8 positions match TRBD1. Sequencing was done on a sample of blood, either unsorted or a sorted T cell fraction (not recorded which). CDR3 nucleotide sequence: TGTGCCAGCAGTGCGAACCCCGGACAGGGAGGAGGGTCACCCCTCCACTTT. Residues: CASSANPGQGGGSPLHF.